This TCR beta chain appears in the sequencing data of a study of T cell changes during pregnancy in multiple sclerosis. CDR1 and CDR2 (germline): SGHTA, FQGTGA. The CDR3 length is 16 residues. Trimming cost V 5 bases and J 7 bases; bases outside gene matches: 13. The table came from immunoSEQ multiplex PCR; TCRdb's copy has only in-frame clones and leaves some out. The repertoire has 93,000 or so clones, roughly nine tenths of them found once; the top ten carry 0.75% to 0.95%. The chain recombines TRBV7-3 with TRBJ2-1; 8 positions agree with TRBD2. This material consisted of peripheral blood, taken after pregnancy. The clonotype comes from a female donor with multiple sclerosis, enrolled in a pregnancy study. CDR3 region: CASSPRGASGWNEQFF. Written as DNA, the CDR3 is TGTGCCAGCAGCCCCCGGGGGGCTAGCGGGTGGAATGAGCAGTTCTTC.